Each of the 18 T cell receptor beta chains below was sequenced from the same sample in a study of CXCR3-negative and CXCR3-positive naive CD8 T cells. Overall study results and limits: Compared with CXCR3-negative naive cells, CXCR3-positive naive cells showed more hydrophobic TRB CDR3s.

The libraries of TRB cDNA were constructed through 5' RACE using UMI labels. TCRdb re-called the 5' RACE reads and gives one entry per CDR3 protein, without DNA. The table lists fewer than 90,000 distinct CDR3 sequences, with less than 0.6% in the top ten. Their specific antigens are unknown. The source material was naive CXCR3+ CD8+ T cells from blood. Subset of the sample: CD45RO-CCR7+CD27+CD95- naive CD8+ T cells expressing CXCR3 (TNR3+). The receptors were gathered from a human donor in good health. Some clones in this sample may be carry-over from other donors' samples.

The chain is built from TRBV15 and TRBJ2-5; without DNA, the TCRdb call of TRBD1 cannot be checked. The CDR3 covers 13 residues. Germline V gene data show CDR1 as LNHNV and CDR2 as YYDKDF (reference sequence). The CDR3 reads CATSRRPHETQYF.

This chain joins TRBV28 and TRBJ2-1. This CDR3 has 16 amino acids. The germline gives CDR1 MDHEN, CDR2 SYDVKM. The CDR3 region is CASSLLGSGLHNEQFF.

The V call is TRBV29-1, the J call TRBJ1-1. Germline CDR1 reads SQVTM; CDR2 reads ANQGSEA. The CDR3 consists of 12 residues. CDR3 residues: CSVPYRNTEAFF. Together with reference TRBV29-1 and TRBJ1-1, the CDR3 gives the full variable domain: SAVISQKPSRDICQRGTSLTIQCQVDSQVTMMFWYRQQPGQSLTLIATANQGSEATYESGFVIDKFPISRPNLTFSTLTVSNMSPEDSSIYLCSVPYRNTEAFFGQGTRLTVV.

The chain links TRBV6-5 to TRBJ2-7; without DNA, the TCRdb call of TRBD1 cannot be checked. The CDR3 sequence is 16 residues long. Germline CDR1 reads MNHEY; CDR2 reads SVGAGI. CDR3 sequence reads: CASSLGGGQLSYEQYF.

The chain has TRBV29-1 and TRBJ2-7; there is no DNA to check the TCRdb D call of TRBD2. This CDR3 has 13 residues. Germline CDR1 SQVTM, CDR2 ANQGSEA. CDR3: CSVPGLATSEQYF.

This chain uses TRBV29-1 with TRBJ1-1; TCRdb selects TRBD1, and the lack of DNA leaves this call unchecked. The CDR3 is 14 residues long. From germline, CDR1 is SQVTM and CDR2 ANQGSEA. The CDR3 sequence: CSASGTGTNTEAFF.

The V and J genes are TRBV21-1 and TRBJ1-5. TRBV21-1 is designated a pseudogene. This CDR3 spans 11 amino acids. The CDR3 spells CASSLGRHKHF.

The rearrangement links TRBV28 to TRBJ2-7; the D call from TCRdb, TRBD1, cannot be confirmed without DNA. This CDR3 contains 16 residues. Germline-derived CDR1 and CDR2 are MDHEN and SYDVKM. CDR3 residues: CASSPPITGAGDEQYF.

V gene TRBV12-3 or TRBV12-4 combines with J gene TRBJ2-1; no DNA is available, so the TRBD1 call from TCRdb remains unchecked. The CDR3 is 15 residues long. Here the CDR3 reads CASSSTGGLYNEQFF.

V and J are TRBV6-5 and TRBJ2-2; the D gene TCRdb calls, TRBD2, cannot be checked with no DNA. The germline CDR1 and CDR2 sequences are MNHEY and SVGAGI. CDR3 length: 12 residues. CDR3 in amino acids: CASGGETGELFF.

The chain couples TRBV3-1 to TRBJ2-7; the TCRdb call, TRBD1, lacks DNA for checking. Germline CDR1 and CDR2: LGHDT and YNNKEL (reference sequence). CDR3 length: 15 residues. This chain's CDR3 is CASSQGQGHPEEQYF.

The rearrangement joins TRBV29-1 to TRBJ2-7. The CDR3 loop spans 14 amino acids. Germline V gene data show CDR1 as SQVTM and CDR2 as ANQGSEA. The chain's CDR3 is CSAEASGGSYEQYF.

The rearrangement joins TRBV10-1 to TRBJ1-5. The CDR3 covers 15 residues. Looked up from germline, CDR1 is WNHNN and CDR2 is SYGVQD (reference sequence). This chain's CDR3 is CASNEEPLLNQPQHF.

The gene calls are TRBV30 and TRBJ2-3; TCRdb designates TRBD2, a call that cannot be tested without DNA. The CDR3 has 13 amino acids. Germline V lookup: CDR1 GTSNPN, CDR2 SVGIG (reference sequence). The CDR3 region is CAWDSGGTDTQYF.

CDR3 sequence reads: CASSQVIQAGELFF. The chain combines TRBV4-1 with TRBJ2-2. The germline V gene has CDR1 MGHRA and CDR2 YSYEKL. The length of the CDR3 is 14 residues.

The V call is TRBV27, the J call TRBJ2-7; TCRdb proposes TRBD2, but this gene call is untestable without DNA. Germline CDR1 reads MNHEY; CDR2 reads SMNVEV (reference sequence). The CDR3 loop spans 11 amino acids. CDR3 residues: CASSSRTEQYF.

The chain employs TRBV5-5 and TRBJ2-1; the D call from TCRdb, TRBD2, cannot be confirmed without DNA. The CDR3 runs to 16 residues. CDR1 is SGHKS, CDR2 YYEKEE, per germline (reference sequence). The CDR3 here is CASSTLAGVSYNEQFF.

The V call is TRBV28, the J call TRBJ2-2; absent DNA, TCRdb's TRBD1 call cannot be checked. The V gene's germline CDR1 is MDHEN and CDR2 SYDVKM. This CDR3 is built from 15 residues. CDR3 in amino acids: CASRATGVNTGELFF.